This TCR beta chain was sequenced in a study of beta chain features in type 1 diabetes. General study findings and limits: The similarity of naive, central memory and Treg TCRB repertoires appeared greater among patients than among healthy donors.

This clone was detected only a few times. Antigen: not known. Germline CDR1 SEHNR, CDR2 FQNEAQ (reference sequence). The CDR3 sequence is 13 residues long. The V gene lost 5 bases and the J gene lost 2 bases, with 8 bases spanning the gap. Expressed TCRB transcripts were sequenced after all isolated RNA was converted to cDNA. Only in-frame clones appear in the TCRdb table, and some are missing; sequencing was by immunoSEQ multiplex PCR. The sample includes roughly 450,000 clones, around 10% seen only once; the top ten take approximately 0.05%. Sequencing input: naive CD4+ T cells from blood. This clonotype was obtained from a woman aged 18-30 years in good health. The chain joins TRBV7-9 to TRBJ2-3; D ambiguous. In nucleotides, the CDR3 is TGTGCCAGCAGCCGGGTCCTCACAGATACGCAGTATTTT. It is translated as CASSRVLTDTQYF.